This passage covers 5 T cell receptor beta chains from one sample sequenced in a study of blood T cell repertoires in COVID-19. Generated by immunoSEQ multiplex PCR, the TCRdb table keeps only in-frame clones and is missing some. The table includes 220,000 or so clones, 84% detected once. The sequencing sample was made of PBMCs or T cells enriched from blood (not recorded which). The receptor set was obtained from a woman aged 40 to 55 who had recovered from COVID-19.

CDR3 DNA sequence: TGTGCCAGCAGCTTGTGGGCAGGGGGAGGCTACGAGCAGTACTTC. As protein: CASSLWAGGGYEQYF. This chain connects TRBV5-5 to TRBJ2-7; a possible D gene is TRBD1 (7 bases). The ends were cut back, 1 base at V and 3 bases at J, with 14 bases in the middle. Per the germline V gene, CDR1 is SGHKS and CDR2 is YYEKEE (reference sequence). The CDR3 covers 15 residues.

J is TRBJ2-1 and V is TRBV29-1, with 10 positions matching TRBD2. The CDR3 is 15 amino acids. The germline CDR1 and CDR2 sequences are SQVTM and ANQGSEA. V was clipped by 5 bases and J by 3 bases; unmatched bases: 7. CDR3 bases: TGCAGCGTTCAATCAGCGGGAGGGTTCTACAATGAGCAGTTCTTC. Protein product: CSVQSAGGFYNEQFF.

This chain connects TRBV5-4 to TRBJ1-1; D is possibly TRBD1 (6 bases). The germline V and J ends were trimmed by 0 bases and 1 base, with 10 bases remaining between them. The CDR3 has 15 residues. In germline, CDR1 is SGHNT, CDR2 YYREEE (reference sequence). This CDR3 is CASSLGSGQNTEAFF. The CDR3 bases are TGTGCCAGCAGCTTGGGGTCGGGACAGAACACTGAAGCTTTCTTT.

V is TRBV7-8 and J is TRBJ2-3; 7 nucleotides match TRBD2. Germline-derived CDR1 and CDR2 are SGHVS and FQNEAQ. The junction had 8 bases not matched to a gene; V was cut back by 1 base and J by 4 bases. The CDR3 consists of 16 residues. The DNA of the CDR3 is TGTGCCAGCAGCTTAGTCCCAGCGGGGTCGGCAGATACGCAGTATTTT. Amino acid sequence: CASSLVPAGSADTQYF.

V and J are TRBV27 and TRBJ2-3; D perhaps matches TRBD2 (5 bases). CDR1 and CDR2 from the germline V gene are MNHEY and SMNVEV (reference sequence). Trimming cost V 0 bases and J 4 bases, with 11 bases left between them. This CDR3 spans 15 amino acids. The CDR3 here is CASSLSGGLSDTQYF. The CDR3 nucleotides are TGTGCCAGCAGTTTATCAGGAGGACTGTCAGATACGCAGTATTTT.